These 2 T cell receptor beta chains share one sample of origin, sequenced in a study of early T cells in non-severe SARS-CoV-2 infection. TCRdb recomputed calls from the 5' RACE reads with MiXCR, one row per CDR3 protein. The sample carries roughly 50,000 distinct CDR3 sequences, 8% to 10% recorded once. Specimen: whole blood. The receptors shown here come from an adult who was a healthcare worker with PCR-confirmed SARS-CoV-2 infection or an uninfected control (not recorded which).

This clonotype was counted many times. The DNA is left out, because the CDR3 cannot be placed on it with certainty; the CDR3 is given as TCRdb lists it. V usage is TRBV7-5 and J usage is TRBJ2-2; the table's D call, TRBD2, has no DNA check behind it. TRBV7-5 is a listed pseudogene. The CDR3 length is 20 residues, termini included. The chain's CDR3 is CISVPEAHLAGGPHTGELFF.

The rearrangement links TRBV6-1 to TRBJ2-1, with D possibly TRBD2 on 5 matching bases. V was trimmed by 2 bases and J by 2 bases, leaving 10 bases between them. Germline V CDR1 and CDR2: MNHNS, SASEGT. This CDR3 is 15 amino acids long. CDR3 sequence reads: CASSELGRPYNEQFF. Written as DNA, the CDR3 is TGTGCCAGCAGTGAATTGGGGAGACCCTACAATGAGCAGTTCTTC.